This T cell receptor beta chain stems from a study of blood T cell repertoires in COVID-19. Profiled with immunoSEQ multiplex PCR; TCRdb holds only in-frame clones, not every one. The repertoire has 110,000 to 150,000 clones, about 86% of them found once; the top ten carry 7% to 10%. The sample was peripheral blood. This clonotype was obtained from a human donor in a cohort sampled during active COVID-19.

The CDR3 region is CASSDDRETSTDTQYF. The CDR3 nucleotides are TGTGCCAGCAGTGATGACAGGGAGACTAGCACAGATACGCAGTATTTT. The chain uses TRBV27 and TRBJ2-3, with TRBD1 matching 7 bases. J was trimmed by 0 bases and V by 5 bases; bases with no gene match: 8. CDR1 and CDR2 from the germline V gene are MNHEY and SMNVEV (reference sequence). The CDR3 has 16 residues.